This entry lists 15 T cell receptor beta chains sequenced from one sample in a study of monozygotic twins with inflammatory bowel disease. Reprocessing the 5' RACE reads, TCRdb reports a single entry for every CDR3 protein and omits DNA. The sample has about 300,000 distinct CDR3 sequences. The specimen sequenced was blood. The receptors come from a human donor with ulcerative colitis or Crohn's disease, or a healthy co-twin of an affected twin (not recorded which).

The chain joins TRBV5-1 to TRBJ2-1. There are 16 residues in the CDR3. Looked up from germline, CDR1 is SGHRS and CDR2 is YFSETQ. CDR3 protein: CASSLSFRTTNNEQFF.

The chain carries TRBV5-5 and TRBJ2-5; TCRdb lists TRBD2, though no DNA is available to test this call. CDR3 length equals 15 residues. Germline assignment: CDR1 SGHKS and CDR2 YYEKEE (reference sequence). CDR3 in amino acids: CASSLNLAGSETQYF. The complete variable domain, with remaining parts taken from reference TRBV5-5 and TRBJ2-5, reads DAGVTQSPTHLIKTRGQQVTLRCSPISGHKSVSWYQQVLGQGPQFIFQYYEKEERGRGNFPDRFSARQFPNYSSELNVNALLLGDSALYLCASSLNLAGSETQYFGPGTRLLVL.

The gene calls are TRBV5-1 and TRBJ2-7; TCRdb proposes TRBD2, but this gene call is untestable without DNA. Germline V gene lookup returns CDR1 SGHRS and CDR2 YFSETQ. This CDR3 is built from 16 residues. The CDR3 spells CASSLSGATKSYEQYF.

The chain links TRBV12-3 or TRBV12-4 to TRBJ2-1; the D call of TRBD1 rests on TCRdb alone, since no DNA is present to check it. This CDR3 has 15 residues. CDR3 sequence reads: CASSWGTGGLDEQFF.

This chain connects TRBV7-3 to TRBJ1-2; TCRdb's D call of TRBD1 is untestable without DNA. The CDR3 is 13 residues long. Germline V CDR1 and CDR2: SGHTA, FQGTGA. This CDR3 reads CASSEGAGYGYTF.

The CDR3 here is CASSQGQGNSPLHF. The chain couples TRBV18 to TRBJ1-6; TCRdb proposes TRBD1, but this gene call is untestable without DNA. The CDR3 extends over 14 amino acids. Germline values: CDR1 KGHSH, CDR2 LQKENI.

The V call is TRBV3-1, the J call TRBJ2-1; TCRdb calls TRBD2, which cannot be checked without DNA. From germline, CDR1 is LGHDT and CDR2 YNNKEL (reference sequence). This CDR3 spans 15 amino acids. The CDR3 loop is CASSPQGGGGYEQFF.

The chain has TRBV21-1 and TRBJ2-7; the TCRdb D gene call, TRBD2, has no DNA to confirm it. TRBV21-1 is marked as a pseudogene. The CDR3 extends over 18 amino acids. The CDR3 loop reads CASSSHGGASGKGYEQYF.

This chain connects TRBV20-1 to TRBJ2-5; lacking DNA, the TRBD1 call made by TCRdb goes unchecked. This CDR3 has 15 amino acids. Per germline, CDR1 DFQATT and CDR2 SNEGSKA (reference sequence). The CDR3 reads CSANPRDRLRETQYF.

This chain joins TRBV5-1 and TRBJ1-4. The CDR3 spans 14 residues. Germline-derived CDR1 and CDR2 are SGHRS and YFSETQ. Here the CDR3 reads CASSFGQGFDKLFF.

This chain's CDR3 is CATTKPGQTYEQYF. The rearrangement uses TRBV12-3 or TRBV12-4 and TRBJ2-7; checking the TCRdb D call of TRBD1 is not possible without DNA. The CDR3 runs to 14 residues.

V usage is TRBV10-2 and J usage is TRBJ2-3. Looked up from germline, CDR1 is WSHSY and CDR2 is SAAADI. The CDR3 consists of 14 residues. The CDR3 reads CASSEGFSTDTQYF.

V and J are TRBV4-3 and TRBJ1-4. Per germline, CDR1 LGHNA and CDR2 YSLEER. This CDR3 is built from 14 residues. The CDR3 protein is CASSTAHLSEKLFF.

The chain joins TRBV5-1 to TRBJ2-1; with no DNA, the TCRdb D assignment of TRBD1 cannot be verified. Germline CDR1 is SGHRS and CDR2 is YFSETQ. The length of the CDR3 is 14 residues. This chain's CDR3 is CASSYRQGRNEQFF.

The CDR3 reads CASSRRTGGEKLFF. The chain uses TRBV6-1 and TRBJ1-4; the TCRdb D gene call, TRBD1, has no DNA to confirm it. Germline V lookup: CDR1 MNHNS, CDR2 SASEGT. The CDR3 spans 14 residues.